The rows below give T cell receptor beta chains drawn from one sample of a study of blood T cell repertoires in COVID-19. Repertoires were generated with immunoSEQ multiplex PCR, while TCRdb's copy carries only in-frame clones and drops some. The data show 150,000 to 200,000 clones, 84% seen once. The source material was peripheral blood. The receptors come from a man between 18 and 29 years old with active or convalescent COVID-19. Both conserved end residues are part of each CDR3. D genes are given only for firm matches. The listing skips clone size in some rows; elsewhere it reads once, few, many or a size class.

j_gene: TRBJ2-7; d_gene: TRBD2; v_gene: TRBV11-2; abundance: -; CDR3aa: CASSETSGAIYEQYF; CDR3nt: TGTGCCAGCAGCGAAACTAGCGGGGCTATCTACGAGCAGTACTTC
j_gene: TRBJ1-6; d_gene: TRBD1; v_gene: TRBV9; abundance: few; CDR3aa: CASSTGQGFPYNSPLHF; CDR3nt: TGTGCCAGCAGCACTGGACAGGGGTTCCCCTATAATTCACCCCTCCACTTT
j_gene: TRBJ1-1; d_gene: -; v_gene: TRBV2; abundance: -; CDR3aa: CASGASTEAFF; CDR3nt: TGTGCCAGCGGGGCAAGCACTGAAGCTTTCTTT
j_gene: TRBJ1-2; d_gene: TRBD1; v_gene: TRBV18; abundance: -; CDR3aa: CASSPPWTGGNYGYTF; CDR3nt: TGTGCCAGCTCACCACCGTGGACAGGGGGTAACTATGGCTACACCTTC
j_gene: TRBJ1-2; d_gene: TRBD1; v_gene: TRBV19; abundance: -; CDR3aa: CASSGTGLYGYTF; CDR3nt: TGTGCCAGTAGCGGGACAGGACTTTATGGCTACACCTTC
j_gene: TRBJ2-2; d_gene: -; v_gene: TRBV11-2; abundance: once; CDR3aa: CASRRPGQMTGELFF; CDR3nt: TGTGCCAGCAGGCGACCGGGACAAATGACCGGGGAGCTGTTTTTT
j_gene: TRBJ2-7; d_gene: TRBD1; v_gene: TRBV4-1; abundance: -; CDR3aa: CASSPLGQGASEQYF; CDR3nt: TGCGCCAGCAGCCCCCTTGGACAGGGGGCTTCCGAGCAGTACTTC
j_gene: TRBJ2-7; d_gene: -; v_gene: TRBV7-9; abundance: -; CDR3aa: CASSTSSPYEQYF; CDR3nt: TGTGCCAGCAGCACTAGCTCTCCGTACGAGCAGTACTTC
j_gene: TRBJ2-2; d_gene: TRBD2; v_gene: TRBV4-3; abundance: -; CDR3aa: CASSQEYLGLAGGFGELFF; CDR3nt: TGCGCCAGCAGCCAAGAGTATTTGGGACTAGCGGGAGGGTTCGGGGAGCTGTTTTTT
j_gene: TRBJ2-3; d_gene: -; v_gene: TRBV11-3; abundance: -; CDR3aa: CASSLGQYTDTQYF; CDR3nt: TGTGCCAGCAGCTTGGGGCAGTACACAGATACGCAGTATTTT
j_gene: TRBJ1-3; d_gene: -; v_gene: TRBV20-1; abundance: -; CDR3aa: CSARRSNTIYF; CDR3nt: TGCAGTGCTAGACGGTCAAACACCATATATTTT
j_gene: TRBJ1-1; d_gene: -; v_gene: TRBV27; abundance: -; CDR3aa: CASSLNSGAGNTEAFF; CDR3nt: TGTGCCAGCAGTTTGAACAGCGGGGCAGGAAACACTGAAGCTTTCTTT
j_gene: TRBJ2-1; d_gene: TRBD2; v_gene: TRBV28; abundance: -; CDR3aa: CASSSGTSGGRPDEQFF; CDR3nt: TGTGCCAGCAGCTCCGGGACTAGCGGGGGAAGACCCGATGAGCAGTTCTTC
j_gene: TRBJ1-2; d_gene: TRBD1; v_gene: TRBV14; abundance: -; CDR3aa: CASSPGQPTIYYGYTF; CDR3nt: TGTGCCAGCAGCCCGGGACAGCCGACGATTTACTATGGCTACACCTTC
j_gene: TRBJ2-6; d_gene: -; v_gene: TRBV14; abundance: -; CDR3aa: CASSQGGTGANVLTF; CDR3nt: TGTGCCAGCAGCCAAGGAGGGACTGGGGCCAACGTCCTGACTTTC
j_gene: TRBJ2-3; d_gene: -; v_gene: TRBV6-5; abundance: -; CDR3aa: CASRPYSTSTDTQYF; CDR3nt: TGTGCCAGCAGACCCTACAGCACTAGCACAGATACGCAGTATTTT
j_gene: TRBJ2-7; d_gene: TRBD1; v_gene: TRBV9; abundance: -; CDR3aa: CASSATRQGDPYEQYF; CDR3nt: TGTGCCAGCAGCGCAACACGACAGGGGGACCCCTACGAGCAGTACTTC
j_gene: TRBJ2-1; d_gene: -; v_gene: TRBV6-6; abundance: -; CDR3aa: CASSPAYNEQFF; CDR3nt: TGTGCCAGCAGTCCAGCCTACAATGAGCAGTTCTTC
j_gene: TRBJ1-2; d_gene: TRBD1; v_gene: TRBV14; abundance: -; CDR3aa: CASSLRDRAFYGYTF; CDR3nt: TGTGCCAGCAGCCTTCGGGACAGGGCCTTCTATGGCTACACCTTC
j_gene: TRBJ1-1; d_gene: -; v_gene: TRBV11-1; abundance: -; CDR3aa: CASSLAHPRQANTEAFF; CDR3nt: TGTGCCAGCAGCTTAGCGCACCCTCGACAGGCTAACACTGAAGCTTTCTTT
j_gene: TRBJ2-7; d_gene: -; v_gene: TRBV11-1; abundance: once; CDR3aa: CASSSRQVSYEQYF; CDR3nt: TGTGCCAGCAGCTCCAGACAGGTTTCCTACGAGCAGTACTTC
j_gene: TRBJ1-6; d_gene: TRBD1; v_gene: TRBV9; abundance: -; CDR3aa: CASSAQGVATAPLHF; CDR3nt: TGTGCCAGCAGCGCACAGGGGGTGGCAACGGCACCCCTCCACTTT
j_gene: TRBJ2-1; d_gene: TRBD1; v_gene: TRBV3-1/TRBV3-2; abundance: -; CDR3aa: CASSRGQYNEQFF; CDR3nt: TGTGCCAGCAGCCGGGGACAGTACAATGAGCAGTTCTTC
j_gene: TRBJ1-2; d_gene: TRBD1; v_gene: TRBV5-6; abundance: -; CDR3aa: CASSSPATGVYGYTF; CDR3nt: TGTGCCAGCAGCTCGCCAGCGACAGGGGTCTATGGCTACACCTTC
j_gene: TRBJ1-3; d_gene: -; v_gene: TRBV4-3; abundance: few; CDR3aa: CASSQDSNSGRNTIYF; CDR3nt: TGCGCCAGCAGCCAAGATTCAAACAGTGGAAGGAACACCATATATTTT
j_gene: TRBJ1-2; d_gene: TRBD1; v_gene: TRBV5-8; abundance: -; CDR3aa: CASSLADRAGGYGYTF; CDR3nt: TGTGCCAGCAGCTTGGCCGACAGGGCTGGTGGCTATGGCTACACCTTC
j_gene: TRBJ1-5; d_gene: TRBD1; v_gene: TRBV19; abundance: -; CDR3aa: CASSMGQGNQPQHF; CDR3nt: TGTGCCAGTAGTATGGGACAGGGCAATCAGCCCCAGCATTTT
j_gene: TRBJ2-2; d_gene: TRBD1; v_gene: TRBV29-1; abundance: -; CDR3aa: CSVAGTGSTGELFF; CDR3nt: TGCAGCGTTGCTGGGACAGGGAGCACCGGGGAGCTGTTTTTT
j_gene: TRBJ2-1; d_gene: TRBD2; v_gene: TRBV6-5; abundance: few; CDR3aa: CASRKTLAENEQFF; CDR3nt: TGTGCCAGCAGAAAAACTCTAGCGGAAAATGAGCAGTTCTTC
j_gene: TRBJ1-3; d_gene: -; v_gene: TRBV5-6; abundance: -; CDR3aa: CASSLVSNSGNTIYF; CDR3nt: TGTGCCAGCAGCTTGGTGTCAAACTCTGGAAACACCATATATTTT
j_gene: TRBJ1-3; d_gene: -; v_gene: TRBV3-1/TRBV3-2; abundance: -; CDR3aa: CASSQDFTSSGNTIYF; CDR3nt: TGTGCCAGCAGCCAAGATTTCACAAGCTCTGGAAACACCATATATTTT
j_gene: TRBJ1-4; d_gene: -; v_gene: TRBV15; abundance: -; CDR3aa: CATSSRGNSFNEKLFF; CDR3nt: TGTGCCACCAGCAGTCGAGGGAACAGTTTTAATGAAAAACTGTTTTTT
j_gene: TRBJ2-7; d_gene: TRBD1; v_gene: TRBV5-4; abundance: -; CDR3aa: CASSLQGTNYEQYF; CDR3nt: TGTGCCAGCAGCTTACAGGGGACCAACTACGAGCAGTACTTC
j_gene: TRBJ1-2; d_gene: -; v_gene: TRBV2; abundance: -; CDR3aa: CARSRAQGYGYTF; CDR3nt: TGTGCCCGGTCTAGGGCCCAGGGCTATGGCTACACCTTC
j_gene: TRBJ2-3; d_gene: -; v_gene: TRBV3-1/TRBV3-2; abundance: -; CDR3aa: CASSQASDTQYF; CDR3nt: TGTGCCAGCAGCCAGGCCTCAGATACGCAGTATTTT
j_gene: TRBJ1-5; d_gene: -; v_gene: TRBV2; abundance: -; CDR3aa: CASSELGVGVYQPQHF; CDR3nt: TGTGCCAGCAGTGAACTAGGGGTAGGGGTGTATCAGCCCCAGCATTTT
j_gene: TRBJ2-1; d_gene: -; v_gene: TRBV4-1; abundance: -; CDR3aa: CASSQDPGVRNEQFF; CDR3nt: TGCGCCAGCAGCCAAGATCCGGGAGTGAGAAATGAGCAGTTCTTC
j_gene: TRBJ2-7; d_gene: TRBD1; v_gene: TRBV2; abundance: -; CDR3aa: CAGRDDRGGEQYF; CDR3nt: TGTGCCGGACGGGATGACAGGGGTGGTGAGCAGTACTTC
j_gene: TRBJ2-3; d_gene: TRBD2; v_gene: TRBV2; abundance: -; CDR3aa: CASSESGGRFSDTQYF; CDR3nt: TGTGCCAGCAGTGAATCCGGCGGGAGGTTCTCAGATACGCAGTATTTT
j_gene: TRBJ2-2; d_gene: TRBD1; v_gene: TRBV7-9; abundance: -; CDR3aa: CASSQAGQGVLTGELFF; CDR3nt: TGTGCCAGCAGCCAAGCGGGACAGGGGGTTCTCACCGGGGAGCTGTTTTTT
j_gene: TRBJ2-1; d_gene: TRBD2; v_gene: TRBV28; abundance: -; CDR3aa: CASSLYSGASGSNEQFF; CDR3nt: TGTGCCAGCAGTCTCTACTCGGGGGCTAGCGGGAGTAATGAGCAGTTCTTC
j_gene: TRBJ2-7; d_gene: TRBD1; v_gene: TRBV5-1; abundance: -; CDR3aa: CASSETGRTYEQYF; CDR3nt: TGCGCCAGCAGCGAGACAGGGCGCACCTACGAGCAGTACTTC
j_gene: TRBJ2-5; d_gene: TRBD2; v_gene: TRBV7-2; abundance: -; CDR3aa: CASSSRTSGGARKTQYF; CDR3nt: TGTGCCAGCAGCTCCCGCACTAGCGGGGGGGCGAGAAAGACCCAGTACTTC
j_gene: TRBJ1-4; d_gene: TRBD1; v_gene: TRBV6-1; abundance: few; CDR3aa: CASSELPPGSGGGKKLFF; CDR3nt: TGTGCCAGCAGTGAACTCCCCCCTGGGTCAGGGGGCGGGAAAAAACTGTTTTTT
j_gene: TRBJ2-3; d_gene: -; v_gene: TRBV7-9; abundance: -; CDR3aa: CASSLSDIRGTDTQYF; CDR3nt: TGTGCCAGCAGCTTGTCTGATATTCGGGGCACAGATACGCAGTATTTT
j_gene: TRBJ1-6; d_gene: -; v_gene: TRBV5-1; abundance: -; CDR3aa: CASSLAGLKSSPLHF; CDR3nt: TGCGCCAGCAGCTTGGCAGGGTTAAAGAGTTCACCCCTCCACTTT
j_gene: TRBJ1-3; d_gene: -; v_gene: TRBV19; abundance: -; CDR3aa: CASSIVSGPHRNSGNTIYF; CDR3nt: TGTGCCAGTAGTATTGTTTCAGGCCCCCATCGGAACTCTGGAAACACCATATATTTT
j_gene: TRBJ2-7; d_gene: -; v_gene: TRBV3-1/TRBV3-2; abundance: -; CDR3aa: CASSRMSGPQYEQYF; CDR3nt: TGTGCCAGCAGTAGGATGAGCGGGCCTCAATACGAGCAGTACTTC
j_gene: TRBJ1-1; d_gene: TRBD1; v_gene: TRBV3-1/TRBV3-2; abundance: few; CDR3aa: CASSPRQGYTEAFF; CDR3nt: TGTGCCAGCAGTCCCAGACAGGGATATACTGAAGCTTTCTTT
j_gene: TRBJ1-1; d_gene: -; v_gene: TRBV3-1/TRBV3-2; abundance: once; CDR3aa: CASSQSGKVNTEAFF; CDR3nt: TGTGCCAGCAGCCAATCAGGGAAGGTGAACACTGAAGCTTTCTTT
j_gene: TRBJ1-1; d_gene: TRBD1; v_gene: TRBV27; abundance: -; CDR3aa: CASSALGQGNTEAFF; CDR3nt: TGTGCCAGCAGTGCCCTCGGACAGGGGAACACTGAAGCTTTCTTT
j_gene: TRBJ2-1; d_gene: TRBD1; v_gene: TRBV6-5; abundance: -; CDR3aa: CASSLFRDRGSYEQFF; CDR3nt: TGTGCCAGCAGTTTGTTCCGGGACAGGGGGTCGTATGAGCAGTTCTTC
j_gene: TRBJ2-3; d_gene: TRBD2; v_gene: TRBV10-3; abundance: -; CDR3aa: CAISYTSGRGDTQYF; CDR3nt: TGTGCCATCAGTTACACTAGCGGGAGGGGAGATACGCAGTATTTT